Presented here are 24 T cell receptor beta chains from one specimen sequenced in a study of T cells in Graves' hyperthyroidism and ophthalmopathy. Amplification targeted TCR beta CDR3 regions from RNA transcripts. First-round RT-PCR of the TCR CDR3 relied on the HTBI primer set. A single record per CDR3 protein comes from TCRdb applying MiXCR to the multiplex PCR reads. The sample includes around 760,000 distinct CDR3 sequences, over 35% of them seen just once. Sequenced input: blood. The origin of the receptors is a woman between 40 and 55 years old with Graves' hyperthyroidism.

This clonotype was detected many times. V gene TRBV19 combines with J gene TRBJ1-1; possible D gene TRBD1, 5 bases. The CDR3 runs 13 residues. Per the germline V gene, CDR1 is LNHDA and CDR2 is SQIVND (reference sequence). Trimming removed 7 bases from V and 3 bases from J, with 12 bases in between. The CDR3 reads CASKPWGDTEAFF. In DNA form, the CDR3 reads TGTGCCAGTAAGCCATGGGGGGACACTGAAGCTTTCTTT.

J is TRBJ1-5 and V is TRBV6-1, with D hard to call. The ends were cut back, 7 bases at V and 5 bases at J, with 18 bases in the middle. The CDR3 contains 15 residues. CDR1 MNHNS and CDR2 SASEGT come from the germline V gene. The DNA of the CDR3 is TGTGCCAGCAAAATCCGGAACTCCAATCATCAGCCCCAGCATTTT. This translates into CASKIRNSNHQPQHF.

For this clonotype: A much larger clone differs by one base, so this may be a read error. The rearrangement uses TRBV20-1 and TRBJ1-2; possible D gene TRBD1, 5 bases. CDR3 length: 15 amino acids. V shed 5 bases and J shed 1 base, with 17 bases lying between them. Germline-derived CDR1 and CDR2 are DFQATT and SNEGSKA (reference sequence). This CDR3 reads CSAGAPGPINYGYTF. In DNA, the CDR3 is TGCAGTGCTGGCGCGCCGGGACCGATTAACTATGGCTACACCTTC.

The chain is built from TRBV20-1 and TRBJ2-7; D possibly uses TRBD1 or TRBD2 (7 bases each). Deletions cut 3 bases from V and 2 bases from J, with 14 bases between. Germline assignment: CDR1 DFQATT and CDR2 SNEGSKA (reference sequence). The CDR3 loop spans 14 amino acids. The CDR3 sequence is CSASTRGGPYEQYF. The CDR3 region has the DNA TGCAGTGCTAGTACCAGGGGGGGCCCCTACGAGCAGTACTTC.

This clonotype was seen once. The CDR3 protein is CASKAGVETQYF. The CDR3 DNA reads TGTGCCAGCAAGGCAGGGGTTGAGACCCAGTACTTC. The V and J genes are TRBV12-3 or TRBV12-4 and TRBJ2-5, with D tentatively TRBD1 (6 bases). The CDR3 covers 12 residues. V was pared by 7 bases and J by 5 bases, with 11 bases between.

The chain uses TRBV24-1 and TRBJ1-2, with 11 bases that match TRBD1. This CDR3 has 13 residues. Germline assignment: CDR1 KGHDR and CDR2 SFDVKD. The J segment lost 7 bases and the V segment lost 10 bases, leaving 7 bases of the junction unmatched. CDR3 bases: TGTGCCACGGGACAGGGGGTTTTAATTGGCTACACCTTC. Translation gives CATGQGVLIGYTF.

This clonotype came up a few times. The chain uses TRBV7-2 and TRBJ2-7; 8 bases fit TRBD1. Unmatched junction bases numbered 2, after V lost 2 bases and J lost 5 bases. Germline V gene data show CDR1 as SGHTA and CDR2 as FQGNSA. The CDR3 loop spans 13 amino acids. The CDR3 sequence is CASSLLRGHEQYF. The CDR3 DNA reads TGTGCCAGCAGCTTACTCAGGGGGCACGAGCAGTACTTC.

The sample holds a few counts of this clonotype. V usage is TRBV7-2 and J usage is TRBJ2-7; the D is unclear. Germline V CDR1 and CDR2: SGHTA, FQGNSA. The V and J ends lost 5 bases and 6 bases respectively, with 8 bases between them. The CDR3 loop spans 11 amino acids. The CDR3 DNA reads as TGTGCCAGCAGCGTCCAGGTCGAGCAGTACTTC. Protein: CASSVQVEQYF.

Points on this clonotype: A read error is possible here, since a much larger clone lies one base away. The chain combines TRBV29-1 with TRBJ1-2; no reliable D call. Germline values: CDR1 SQVTM, CDR2 ANQGSEA. The CDR3 length is 12 residues. The CDR3: CSSLRSNCGYTF. CDR3 DNA: TGCAGTTCCCTTAGGAGCAACTGTGGCTACACCTTC.

The chain recombines TRBV11-3 with TRBJ1-2, with 7 nucleotides matching TRBD1. CDR1 SGHNT and CDR2 YENEEA come from the germline V gene. V trimming: 4 bases; J trimming: 6 bases; junction bases outside the gene matches: 14. This CDR3 contains 16 residues. The DNA of the CDR3 is TGTGCCAGCAGCTCAGATGGACAGGAAGGAAAGGATGGCTACACCTTC. Translating it yields CASSSDGQEGKDGYTF.

The genes are TRBV7-9 and TRBJ2-6, with TRBD1 as a possible D gene (5 bases). CDR1 is SEHNR, CDR2 FQNEAQ, per germline (reference sequence). V shed 10 bases and J shed 2 bases, with 15 bases lying between them. The CDR3 contains 15 residues. In DNA form, the CDR3 reads TGTGCCACCGCGCAGGGTAACACTGGGGCCAACGTCCTGACTTTC. It specifies CATAQGNTGANVLTF.

The gene calls are TRBV6-5 and TRBJ1-1, with 8 bases identical to TRBD1. From germline, CDR1 is MNHEY and CDR2 SVGAGI. The CDR3 spans 14 residues. J gave up 3 bases and V 2 bases, and 2 bases lay outside the gene matches. The CDR3, as DNA: TGTGCCAGCAGTTACCAGGGGGCCCACACTGAAGCTTTCTTT. Its translation is CASSYQGAHTEAFF.

The chain carries TRBV5-1 and TRBJ1-5; D is unclear. Germline V lookup: CDR1 SGHRS, CDR2 YFSETQ. The CDR3 length is 15 residues. Trimming removed 0 bases at V and 1 base at J, with 8 bases between. CDR3 bases: TGCGCCAGCAGCTTGGGGCGGTTCAGCAATCAGCCCCAGCATTTT. This sequence encodes CASSLGRFSNQPQHF.

This clonotype was detected ten times or more. The chain joins TRBV29-1 to TRBJ1-4; no definite D call. From germline, CDR1 is SQVTM and CDR2 ANQGSEA. Deletions cut 5 bases from V and 6 bases from J, with 10 bases between. CDR3 length: 12 residues. In nucleotides, the CDR3 is TGCAGCGTTTGGACTGGGGATGAAAAACTGTTTTTT. Amino acid sequence: CSVWTGDEKLFF.

In regard to this clonotype: A much larger clone lies a single base off, so this may be a read error. V usage is TRBV7-9 and J usage is TRBJ1-2; D is possibly TRBD1 (6 bases). The CDR3 sequence is 16 residues long. CDR1 is SEHNR and CDR2 is FQNEAQ in the germline V gene (reference sequence). This chain's CDR3 is CASSLEGPDRRAGHTF. The DNA of the CDR3 is TGTGCCAGCAGCTTAGAGGGCCCTGACAGGCGGGCTGGCCACACCTTC.

There are a few counts of this clonotype. The chain recombines TRBV6-1 with TRBJ1-1; D unclear. The germline CDR1 and CDR2 sequences are MNHNS and SASEGT. The CDR3 extends over 13 amino acids. With 5 bases removed from V and 2 bases from J, the gap between germline ends came to 9 bases. DNA for the CDR3: TGTGCCAGCAGTCACCTAGGTAACACTGAAGCTTTCTTT. Translation: CASSHLGNTEAFF.

About this clonotype itself: Its ends do not fully match the called genes, so a read error is possible. J is TRBJ1-2 and V is TRBV9; no clear D. This CDR3 region has 16 residues. CDR1 and CDR2 (germline): SGDLS, YYNGEE. CDR3 loop: CASSMRAVQNNYGHTF. CDR3 nucleotides: TGTGCCAGCAGCATGCGGGCGGTACAAAATAACTATGGCCACACCTTC.

Regarding this clonotype: A junction end diverges from the germline sequence, so it may reflect a read error. The gene calls are TRBV29-1 and TRBJ1-2; unclear D gene. The CDR3 consists of 15 residues. Germline lookup yields CDR1 SQVTM and CDR2 ANQGSEA. CDR3 protein: CSVDPFPTANYGHTF. The DNA for the CDR3 is TGCAGCGTTGACCCATTCCCTACAGCTAACTATGGCCACACCTTC.

The genes are TRBV20-1 and TRBJ1-6; no firm D call. Germline V gene lookup returns CDR1 DFQATT and CDR2 SNEGSKA (reference sequence). V was trimmed by 0 bases and J by 13 bases, leaving 13 bases between them. CDR3 length: 13 residues. In DNA form, the CDR3 reads TGCAGTGCTAGAGATTGGGGTAATCGGCCCCTCCACTTT. It encodes CSARDWGNRPLHF.

This clonotype showed up just a few times. This rearrangement joins TRBV2 to TRBJ2-6; TRBD1 agrees at 8 bases. The CDR3 consists of 21 residues. Trimming removed 6 bases from V and 2 bases from J; junction bases left unmatched: 21. The V gene's germline CDR1 is SNHLY and CDR2 FYNNEI. The CDR3 DNA reads as TGTGCCAGCAGCGTCTTAACAGGGGGTCAAGGCTTATCTCCTGGGGCCAACGTCCTGACTTTC. Protein product: CASSVLTGGQGLSPGANVLTF. The full variable domain, completed using reference TRBV2 and TRBJ2-6, is EPEVTQTPSHQVTQMGQEVILRCVPISNHLYFYWYRQILGQKVEFLVSFYNNEISEKSEIFDDQFSVERPDGSNFTLKIRSTKLEDSAMYFCASSVLTGGQGLSPGANVLTFGAGSRLTVL.

The CDR3 DNA is TGTGCCAGCAGTTTCGGGACCCGCTCCTACGAGCAGTACTTC. Amino acids: CASSFGTRSYEQYF. The chain uses TRBV2 and TRBJ2-7, with D perhaps given as TRBD1 or TRBD2 (5 bases each). This CDR3 comprises 14 residues. The germline V gene encodes CDR1 SNHLY and CDR2 FYNNEI. Trimming took off 5 bases at V and 0 bases at J, with 11 bases between the two ends.

To note about this clonotype: The missing conserved phenylalanine or tryptophan at the end of this CDR3 makes a read error likely. V gene TRBV7-8 combines with J gene TRBJ1-2, with 7 nucleotides matching TRBD1. Germline values: CDR1 SGHVS, CDR2 FQNEAQ. The CDR3 has 13 amino acids. The ends lost 5 bases at V and 2 bases at J; junction bases unmatched: 2. CDR3 sequence: CASSAGQNYGYTL. The CDR3 region has the DNA TGTGCCAGCAGCGCGGGACAGAACTATGGCTACACCCTC.

This chain uses TRBV2 with TRBJ1-5; D unclear. CDR1 and CDR2 from the germline V gene are SNHLY and FYNNEI. V shed 6 bases and J shed 0 bases, with 9 bases lying between them. This CDR3 spans 14 amino acids. CDR3 sequence (DNA): TGTGCCAGCAGGGATACCGGTAGCAATCAGCCCCAGCATTTT. It specifies CASRDTGSNQPQHF.

This clonotype was counted many times. V and J are TRBV19 and TRBJ2-7; tentative D call: TRBD1 (5 bases). V lost 1 base and J lost 3, with 13 bases in between. The germline V gene has CDR1 LNHDA and CDR2 SQIVND (reference sequence). The CDR3 is 15 amino acids. CDR3 protein: CASSIGLGQGYEQYF. Here the CDR3 DNA reads TGTGCCAGTAGTATAGGACTTGGGCAGGGCTACGAGCAGTACTTC.